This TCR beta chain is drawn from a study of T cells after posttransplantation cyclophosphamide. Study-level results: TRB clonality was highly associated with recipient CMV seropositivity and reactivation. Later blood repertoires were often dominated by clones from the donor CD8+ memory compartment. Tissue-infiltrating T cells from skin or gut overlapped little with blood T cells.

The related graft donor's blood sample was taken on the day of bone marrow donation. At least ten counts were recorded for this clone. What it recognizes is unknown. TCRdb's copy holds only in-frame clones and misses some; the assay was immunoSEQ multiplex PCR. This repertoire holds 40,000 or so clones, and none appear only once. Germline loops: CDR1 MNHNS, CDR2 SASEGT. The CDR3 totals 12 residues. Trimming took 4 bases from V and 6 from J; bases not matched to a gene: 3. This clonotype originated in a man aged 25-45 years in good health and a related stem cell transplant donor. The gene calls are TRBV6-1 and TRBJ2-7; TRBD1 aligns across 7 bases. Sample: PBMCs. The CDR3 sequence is CASSVDRAEQYF. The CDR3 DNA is TGTGCCAGCAGTGTCGACAGGGCCGAGCAGTACTTC.